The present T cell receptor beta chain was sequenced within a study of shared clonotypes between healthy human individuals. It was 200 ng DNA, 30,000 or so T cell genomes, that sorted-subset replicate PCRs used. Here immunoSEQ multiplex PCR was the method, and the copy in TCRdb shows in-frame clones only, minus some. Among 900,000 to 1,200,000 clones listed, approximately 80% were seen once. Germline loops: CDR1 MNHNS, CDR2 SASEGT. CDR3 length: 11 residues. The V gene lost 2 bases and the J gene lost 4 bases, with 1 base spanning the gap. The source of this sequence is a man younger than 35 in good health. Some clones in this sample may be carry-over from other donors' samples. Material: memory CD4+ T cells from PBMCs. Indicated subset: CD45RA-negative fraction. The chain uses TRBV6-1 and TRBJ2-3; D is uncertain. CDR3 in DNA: TGTGCCAGCAGTGAATCAGATACGCAGTATTTT. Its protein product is CASSESDTQYF.